These 25 T cell receptor beta chains share one sample of origin, sequenced in a study of T cell responses to AZD1222 COVID-19 vaccine. The protocol was immunoSEQ multiplex PCR, while the TCRdb copy is restricted to in-frame clones and leaves out a portion. The table includes some 120,000 clones, about 90% detected once. This material consisted of peripheral blood, taken on day 0 of AZD1222 vaccination. The origin of the receptors is an adult in good health.

J is TRBJ2-1 and V is TRBV5-1; 9 bases agree with TRBD2. Germline V gene lookup returns CDR1 SGHRS and CDR2 YFSETQ. V lost 4 bases, J lost 6 bases, and 5 bases stayed unmatched. This CDR3 has 14 amino acids. The CDR3 sequence is CASSRREGSNEQFF. DNA for the CDR3: TGCGCCAGCAGCAGGCGGGAGGGATCCAATGAGCAGTTCTTC.

The V and J genes are TRBV6-5 and TRBJ1-1; no clear D. Per germline, CDR1 MNHEY and CDR2 SVGAGI. Trimming took off 2 bases at V and 8 bases at J, with 6 bases between the two ends. The CDR3 is made up of 11 amino acids. The DNA of the CDR3 is TGTGCCAGCAGTTACAGGGCCGAAGCTTTCTTT. Translated: CASSYRAEAFF.

This clone occurred a few times. The gene calls are TRBV24-1 and TRBJ1-1; D ambiguous. Looked up from germline, CDR1 is KGHDR and CDR2 is SFDVKD. There are 13 residues in the CDR3. Trimming removed 0 bases at V and 2 bases at J, with 3 bases between. The CDR3 DNA reads TGTGCCACCAGTGATTTGTATAACACTGAAGCTTTCTTT. This gives the protein CATSDLYNTEAFF.

In its sample, this clone was seen once. The V and J genes are TRBV20-1 and TRBJ1-5; 9 bases are shared with TRBD1. The ends lost 3 bases at V and 5 bases at J; junction bases unmatched: 8. The CDR3 length is 15 residues. Germline loops: CDR1 DFQATT, CDR2 SNEGSKA (reference sequence). The CDR3 region has the DNA TGCAGTGCTAGTCCCGGGACAGGGTTTGATCAGCCCCAGCATTTT. It translates to CSASPGTGFDQPQHF.

The chain uses TRBV19 and TRBJ1-1; 8 nucleotides align to TRBD1. After removal of 1 base from V and 6 bases from J, the junction contained 4 bases not matched to a gene. The CDR3 spans 14 residues. Germline V gives CDR1 LNHDA, CDR2 SQIVND (reference sequence). The DNA of the CDR3 is TGTGCCAGTAGTATAGGGACAGGGAGCGCTGAAGCTTTCTTT. It codes for CASSIGTGSAEAFF.

This chain links TRBV7-8 with TRBJ2-7, with 11 bases fitting TRBD1. V shed 4 bases and J 3 bases; nucleotides not matched to a gene: 5. Germline loops: CDR1 SGHVS, CDR2 FQNEAQ. The CDR3 runs 15 residues. CDR3 protein: CASSSRTGGFYEQYF. In DNA, the CDR3 is TGTGCCAGCAGCTCTAGGACAGGGGGCTTCTACGAGCAGTACTTC.

The chain is built from TRBV7-2 and TRBJ2-5; no reliable D call. V lost 1 base, J lost 5 bases, and 11 bases lay in between. CDR3 length: 14 amino acids. CDR1 SGHTA and CDR2 FQGNSA come from the germline V gene. The DNA of the CDR3 is TGTGCCAGCAGCTTAGTGGAGACGGCGGAGACCCAGTACTTC. Translated: CASSLVETAETQYF.

The chain recombines TRBV4-1 with TRBJ2-7, with 10 positions matching TRBD1. Germline loops: CDR1 MGHRA, CDR2 YSYEKL. The V gene end was trimmed by 0 bases and the J gene end by 5 bases; junction bases not matched to a gene: 4. CDR3 length: 15 amino acids. The DNA for the CDR3 is TGCGCCAGCAGCCAAGACCGGACAGGGGGGAACGAGCAGTACTTC. This encodes CASSQDRTGGNEQYF.

V is TRBV6-5 and J is TRBJ2-7, with D perhaps matching TRBD1 (5 bases). The V gene's germline CDR1 is MNHEY and CDR2 SVGAGI. V shed 10 bases and J shed 1 base, with 11 bases lying between them. This CDR3 comprises 12 residues. The CDR3 region is CATRTQSYEQYF. CDR3 bases: TGTGCCACCAGGACACAGTCCTACGAGCAGTACTTC.

The V call is TRBV19, the J call TRBJ1-5; TRBD1 matches 8 bases. V was clipped by 6 bases and J by 10 bases; unmatched bases: 11. Per germline, CDR1 LNHDA and CDR2 SQIVND (reference sequence). This CDR3 spans 14 amino acids. CDR3 region: CASREGTGISPQHF. For the CDR3, the DNA is TGTGCCAGTAGAGAGGGGACAGGCATATCTCCCCAGCATTTT.

This sequence joins TRBV4-1 and TRBJ1-1; a possible D gene is TRBD1 (5 bases). V was pared by 0 bases and J by 5 bases, with 16 bases between. The CDR3 loop spans 16 amino acids. CDR1 is MGHRA, CDR2 YSYEKL, per germline. The CDR3 is CASSQEGRGIWTEAFF. For the CDR3, the DNA is TGCGCCAGCAGCCAAGAAGGGAGGGGAATATGGACTGAAGCTTTCTTT.

The chain couples TRBV7-9 to TRBJ2-3, with D unclear. The CDR3 loop spans 12 amino acids. V lost 5 bases and J 7 bases, leaving 10 bases between the germline ends. CDR1 is SEHNR and CDR2 is FQNEAQ in the germline V gene (reference sequence). CDR3 bases: TGTGCCAGCAGCAAGACCCCCCATACGCAGTATTTT. Protein: CASSKTPHTQYF.

The chain uses TRBV11-2 and TRBJ2-3; 7 bases line up with TRBD2. The V and J ends lost 6 bases and 0 bases, in that order; junction bases with no gene match: 6. Germline V lookup: CDR1 SGHAT, CDR2 FQNNGV. The CDR3 length is 15 residues. This CDR3 is CASRSLAESTDTQYF. CDR3 in DNA: TGTGCCAGCAGGTCCCTAGCGGAAAGCACAGATACGCAGTATTTT. Complete variable domain (other parts from reference TRBV11-2 and TRBJ2-3): EAGVAQSPRYKIIEKRQSVAFWCNPISGHATLYWYQQILGQGPKLLIQFQNNGVVDDSQLPKDRFSAERLKGVDSTLKIQPAKLEDSAVYLCASRSLAESTDTQYFGPGTRLTVL.

This clone was detected once. The chain links TRBV6-5 to TRBJ1-5; D possibly corresponds to TRBD1 (5 bases). Germline-derived CDR1 and CDR2 are MNHEY and SVGAGI. The CDR3 runs 13 residues. V lost 6 bases and J lost 6, with 12 bases in between. The CDR3 sequence is CASSLGHSQPQHF. Here the CDR3 DNA reads TGTGCCAGCAGCCTCGGACACTCTCAGCCCCAGCATTTT.

This chain connects TRBV5-1 to TRBJ2-7; TRBD1 matches at 8 bases. The CDR3 extends over 14 amino acids. The V gene end was trimmed by 0 bases and the J gene end by 5 bases; junction bases not matched to a gene: 4. Germline CDR1 SGHRS, CDR2 YFSETQ. CDR3: CASSLGTGRHEQYF. For the CDR3, the DNA is TGCGCCAGCAGCTTGGGGACAGGGAGGCACGAGCAGTACTTC.

The V gene is TRBV5-1, the J gene TRBJ2-5; weak D call: TRBD1 (6 bases). In germline, CDR1 is SGHRS, CDR2 YFSETQ. The CDR3 is 16 amino acids. V was clipped by 4 bases and J by 5 bases, with 21 bases between them. The CDR3 reads CASSPMRGGLDETQYF. In nucleotides, the CDR3 is TGCGCCAGCAGCCCTATGCGAGGGGGTTTGGATGAGACCCAGTACTTC. The full variable domain, rest sourced from reference TRBV5-1 and TRBJ2-5, is KAGVTQTPRYLIKTRGQQVTLSCSPISGHRSVSWYQQTPGQGLQFLFEYFSETQRNKGNFPGRFSGRQFSNSRSEMNVSTLELGDSALYLCASSPMRGGLDETQYFGPGTRLLVL.

J is TRBJ1-6 and V is TRBV28; unclear D gene. The V gene's germline CDR1 is MDHEN and CDR2 SYDVKM. The CDR3 runs 11 residues. Trimming shortened V by 7 bases and J by 7 bases, and 5 bases separated the two germline ends. The CDR3 bases are TGTGCCAGCACCGAAAATTCACCCCTCCACTTT. Translating gives CASTENSPLHF. The whole variable domain, filled in from reference TRBV28 and TRBJ1-6, reads DVKVTQSSRYLVKRTGEKVFLECVQDMDHENMFWYRQDPGLGLRLIYFSYDVKMKEKGDIPEGYSVSREKKERFSLILESASTNQTSMYLCASTENSPLHFGNGTRLTVT.

The rearrangement uses TRBV6-5 and TRBJ1-2; maybe TRBD1 (5 bases). CDR3 length: 15 amino acids. CDR1 and CDR2 from the germline V gene are MNHEY and SVGAGI. V lost 7 bases to trimming and J lost 4 bases, with 19 bases between them. The CDR3 reads CASKLNGAIAYGYTF. CDR3 coding DNA: TGTGCCAGCAAGCTAAACGGGGCGATAGCCTATGGCTACACCTTC.

The J gene is TRBJ1-2, the V gene TRBV28; 8 positions match TRBD1. The V and J ends lost 6 bases and 7 bases, in that order; junction bases with no gene match: 7. There are 13 residues in the CDR3. The germline V gene has CDR1 MDHEN and CDR2 SYDVKM. CDR3: CASSRMTGAGYTF. The CDR3 region has the DNA TGTGCCAGCAGCCGAATGACAGGGGCTGGCTACACCTTC.

The chain combines TRBV3-1 (or the pseudogene TRBV3-2) with TRBJ1-1; D gene unclear. Trimming removed 3 bases from V and 0 bases from J, with 8 bases in between. Per the germline V gene, CDR1 is LGHDT and CDR2 is YNNKEL (reference sequence). This CDR3 is built from 14 residues. For the CDR3, the DNA is TGTGCCAGCAGCCAGTCATGGATGAACACTGAAGCTTTCTTT. It codes for CASSQSWMNTEAFF.

V usage is TRBV6-4 and J usage is TRBJ2-2; no definite D call. The CDR3 contains 17 residues. Deletions cut 0 bases from V and 3 bases from J, with 14 bases between. From germline, CDR1 is MRHNA and CDR2 SNTAGT. The CDR3 is CASSDSSLPQDTGELFF. The CDR3 bases are TGTGCCAGCAGTGACTCGAGCCTCCCCCAGGACACCGGGGAGCTGTTTTTT.

The rearrangement joins TRBV20-1 to TRBJ1-1; tentatively, D is TRBD1 (5 bases). The CDR3 extends over 14 amino acids. Trimming left V 3 bases short and J 1 base short, with 12 bases between. CDR1 and CDR2 (germline): DFQATT, SNEGSKA (reference sequence). The CDR3 DNA sequence: TGCAGTGCTAGTTGGAAGGGGAGGAACACTGAAGCTTTCTTT. This translates into CSASWKGRNTEAFF.

The V and J genes are TRBV2 and TRBJ1-6; 7 bases map to TRBD1. The ends lost 6 bases at V and 9 bases at J; junction bases unmatched: 8. CDR1 and CDR2 from the germline V gene are SNHLY and FYNNEI. The CDR3 extends over 14 amino acids. CDR3 residues: CASSLTGSVSPLHF. For the CDR3, the DNA is TGTGCCAGCAGCCTGACAGGGTCAGTTTCACCCCTCCACTTT.

The V and J genes are TRBV9 and TRBJ1-5; D is perhaps TRBD1 (5 bases). Germline CDR1 is SGDLS and CDR2 is YYNGEE. V dropped 3 bases and J dropped 6 bases, with 7 bases sitting between them. This CDR3 region has 12 residues. The DNA for the CDR3 is TGTGCCAGCAGCGCGGGGGGTCAGCCCCAGCATTTT. It translates to CASSAGGQPQHF. Combining the CDR3 with reference TRBV9 and TRBJ1-5 gives the whole variable domain DSGVTQTPKHLITATGQRVTLRCSPRSGDLSVYWYQQSLDQGLQFLIQYYNGEERAKGNILERFSAQQFPDLHSELNLSSLELGDSALYFCASSAGGQPQHFGDGTRLSIL.

The chain employs TRBV19 and TRBJ2-1, with D hard to call. Per germline, CDR1 LNHDA and CDR2 SQIVND (reference sequence). Trimming took off 4 bases at V and 2 bases at J, with 12 bases between the two ends. The CDR3 loop spans 15 amino acids. The CDR3 here is CASSTDPGAYNEQFF. As DNA, the CDR3 is TGTGCCAGTAGTACCGATCCTGGGGCCTACAATGAGCAGTTCTTC.